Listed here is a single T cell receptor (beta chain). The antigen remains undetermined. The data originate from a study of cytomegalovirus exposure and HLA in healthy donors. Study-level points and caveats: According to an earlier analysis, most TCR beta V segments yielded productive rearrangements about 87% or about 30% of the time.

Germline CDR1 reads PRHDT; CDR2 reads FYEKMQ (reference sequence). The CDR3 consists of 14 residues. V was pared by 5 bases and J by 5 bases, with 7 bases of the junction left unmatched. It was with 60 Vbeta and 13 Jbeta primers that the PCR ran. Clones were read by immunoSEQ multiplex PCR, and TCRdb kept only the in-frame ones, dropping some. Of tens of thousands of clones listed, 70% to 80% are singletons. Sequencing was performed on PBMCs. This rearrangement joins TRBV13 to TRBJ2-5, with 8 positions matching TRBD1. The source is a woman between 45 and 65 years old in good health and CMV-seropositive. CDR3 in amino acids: CASSVRQGWETQYF. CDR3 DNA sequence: TGTGCCAGCAGCGTGCGACAGGGGTGGGAGACCCAGTACTTC.